This T cell receptor beta chain was sequenced for a study of beta chain features in type 1 diabetes. On the study more broadly: Patients did not differ from healthy donors in age, gender or cell yield. Overall study findings and caveats: For type 1 diabetes patients, VDJ junctions showed fewer insertions and more deletions. In every one of the four CD4+ subsets, TCRB CDR3s were moderately but significantly shorter in Type 1 diabetes patients.

As for this clone: What it recognizes is unknown.

The purity of all sorted populations exceeded 95%. CDR1 is MNHEY and CDR2 is SVGAGI in the germline V gene. Trimming removed 8 bases from V and 7 bases from J, with 12 bases in between. The CDR3 covers 13 residues. The isolated RNA, all of it, was reverse transcribed, so expressed TCRB transcripts were what got sequenced. The protocol was immunoSEQ multiplex PCR, while the TCRdb copy is restricted to in-frame clones and leaves out a portion. The sample consists of 500,000 to 850,000 clones, more than 12% of them appearing once. The sequence was obtained from a man younger than 35 with type 1 diabetes. Sequenced material: naive CD4+ T cells from blood. The chain employs TRBV6-5 and TRBJ1-6; perhaps TRBD1 as D (5 bases). The CDR3 loop reads CASGGRINSPLHF. The CDR3 nucleotides read TGTGCCAGCGGGGGTCGAATCAATTCACCCCTCCACTTT.